This entry lists 22 T cell receptor beta chains sequenced from one sample in a study of CD8 T cells in Susac syndrome. RNA, at roughly 0.5 to 1 ug, was reverse transcribed with random hexamers. TCRdb processed the immunoSEQ multiplex PCR reads anew with MiXCR; each CDR3 protein has one entry. The repertoire holds 110,000 to 150,000 distinct CDR3 sequences, with under 97% as singletons. The specimen was CD4+ T cells from PBMCs. These receptors were collected from a human donor with Susac syndrome.

The J gene is TRBJ1-1, the V gene TRBV5-1, with a possible D match to TRBD1 (5 bases). This CDR3 is built from 15 residues. V lost 4 bases and J 0 bases, leaving 13 bases between the germline ends. CDR1 SGHRS and CDR2 YFSETQ come from the germline V gene. The CDR3: CASSPKQVMNTEAFF. The CDR3 DNA sequence: TGCGCCAGCAGCCCGAAACAGGTCATGAACACTGAAGCTTTCTTT.

The V call is TRBV12-3 or TRBV12-4, the J call TRBJ2-3, with TRBD1 as a possible D gene (5 bases). The V gene lost 5 bases and the J gene lost 4 bases, with 19 bases spanning the gap. The CDR3 loop spans 16 amino acids. CDR3 sequence (DNA): TGTGCCAGCAGTCCGAGACAGACCCCCCGGGCAGATACGCAGTATTTT. Amino acid sequence: CASSPRQTPRADTQYF.

This clonotype was recorded only once. V is TRBV5-1 and J is TRBJ2-5; D gene uncertain. The CDR3 covers 15 residues. V lost 3 bases and J 1 base, leaving 13 bases between the germline ends. Per the germline V gene, CDR1 is SGHRS and CDR2 is YFSETQ. CDR3 sequence (DNA): TGCGCCAGCAGCTCTTGGTCCCGGACCCAAGAGACCCAGTACTTC. It specifies CASSSWSRTQETQYF.

The chain carries TRBV6-4 and TRBJ2-3, with 8 positions matching TRBD2. The CDR3 spans 14 residues. The germline V gene has CDR1 MRHNA and CDR2 SNTAGT. The V and J ends lost 3 bases and 4 bases, in that order; junction bases with no gene match: 3. CDR3 coding DNA: TGTGCCAGCAGTGAGCGGGGGGAGGCAGATACGCAGTATTTT. Amino acids: CASSERGEADTQYF.

This chain connects TRBV14 to TRBJ2-1, with TRBD1 matching over 9 bases. Germline values: CDR1 SGHDN, CDR2 FVKESK. CDR3 length: 20 residues. Losses at the gene ends were 3 bases for V and 4 bases for J; bases not matched to a gene: 19. CDR3 sequence: CASSHPRLTRTGVYYNEQFF. The CDR3 coding sequence is TGTGCCAGCAGCCACCCAAGACTTACTCGGACAGGGGTGTATTACAATGAGCAGTTCTTC.

The chain couples TRBV5-4 to TRBJ2-1; 9 nucleotides match TRBD1. CDR1 is SGHNT and CDR2 is YYREEE in the germline V gene (reference sequence). CDR3 length: 13 residues. The trim removed 5 bases at V and 7 bases at J, leaving 4 bases unmatched. The chain's CDR3 is CASRTGGRNEQFF. For the CDR3, the DNA is TGTGCCAGCAGGACAGGGGGTCGGAATGAGCAGTTCTTC.

This rearrangement joins TRBV25-1 to TRBJ1-1; D remains ambiguous. Germline lookup yields CDR1 MGHDK and CDR2 SYGVNS. The CDR3 is 15 residues long. V was trimmed by 1 base and J by 1 base, leaving 10 bases between them. CDR3 protein: CASSEWGGKNTEAFF. DNA of the CDR3: TGTGCCAGCAGTGAATGGGGAGGAAAGAACACTGAAGCTTTCTTT.

V usage is TRBV7-2 and J usage is TRBJ1-3; no clear D gene. The CDR3 sequence is 13 residues long. Germline loops: CDR1 SGHTA, CDR2 FQGNSA. Trimming shortened V by 4 bases and J by 0 bases, and 4 bases separated the two germline ends. In nucleotides, the CDR3 is TGTGCCAGCAGCTATACCTCTGGAAACACCATATATTTT. It codes for CASSYTSGNTIYF.

The V and J genes are TRBV7-2 and TRBJ2-1; D may be TRBD2 (6 bases). V was cut by 1 base and J by 2 bases, with 9 bases left in between. CDR1 and CDR2 from the germline V gene are SGHTA and FQGNSA. The CDR3 covers 15 residues. The CDR3 DNA reads as TGTGCCAGCAGCTTAGTTACGGGAGCCTACAATGAGCAGTTCTTC. This gives the protein CASSLVTGAYNEQFF. The full variable domain, its missing parts supplied by reference TRBV7-2 and TRBJ2-1, is GAGVSQSPSNKVTEKGKDVELRCDPISGHTALYWYRQSLGQGLEFLIYFQGNSAPDKSGLPSDRFSAERTGGSVSTLTIQRTQQEDSAVYLCASSLVTGAYNEQFFGPGTRLTVL.

This clonotype occurred once. The J gene is TRBJ1-2, the V gene TRBV7-9; 7 nucleotides line up with TRBD1. Germline values: CDR1 SEHNR, CDR2 FQNEAQ (reference sequence). This CDR3 spans 13 amino acids. V trimming: 3 bases; J trimming: 8 bases; junction bases outside the gene matches: 6. The CDR3: CASSFRQGWGYTF. CDR3 sequence (DNA): TGTGCCAGCAGCTTCCGACAGGGATGGGGCTACACCTTC.

The chain employs TRBV20-1 and TRBJ2-1, with D unresolved. Germline loops: CDR1 DFQATT, CDR2 SNEGSKA (reference sequence). V lost 0 bases and J 6 bases, leaving 6 bases between the germline ends. The CDR3 extends over 12 amino acids. CDR3 residues: CSAREGFNEQFF. DNA of the CDR3: TGCAGTGCTAGAGAGGGCTTCAATGAGCAGTTCTTC.

This chain connects TRBV14 to TRBJ1-4; no definite D call. Germline loops: CDR1 SGHDN, CDR2 FVKESK. This CDR3 has 14 residues. V was shortened by 2 bases and J by 5 bases, with 9 bases between the two germline ends. The CDR3 DNA follows: TGTGCCAGCAGCCAATCTATGGGGAATGAAAAACTGTTTTTT. Its translation is CASSQSMGNEKLFF. Based on the CDR3 plus reference TRBV14 and TRBJ1-4, the full variable domain is EAGVTQFPSHSVIEKGQTVTLRCDPISGHDNLYWYRRVMGKEIKFLLHFVKESKQDESGMPNNRFLAERTGGTYSTLKVQPAELEDSGVYFCASSQSMGNEKLFFGSGTQLSVL.

V is TRBV5-1 and J is TRBJ2-7; tentative D call: TRBD1 (9 bases). There are 16 residues in the CDR3. Germline loops: CDR1 SGHRS, CDR2 YFSETQ. V was trimmed by 4 bases and J by 5 bases, leaving 22 bases between them. CDR3 sequence reads: CASSPSGGQGIHEQYF. The CDR3 coding sequence is TGCGCCAGCAGCCCCAGCGGGGGACAGGGAATCCACGAGCAGTACTTC.

The rearrangement uses TRBV4-2 and TRBJ2-1; 9 nucleotides line up with TRBD2. The CDR3 extends over 17 amino acids. Losses at the gene ends were 3 bases for V and 0 bases for J; bases not matched to a gene: 6. In germline, CDR1 is LGHNA, CDR2 YNFKEQ. DNA for the CDR3: TGTGCCAGCAGCCATTCGACTAGCGGTAGCTCCTACAATGAGCAGTTCTTC. Amino acids: CASSHSTSGSSYNEQFF.

The chain uses TRBV18 and TRBJ2-1; no clear D gene. V lost 2 bases to trimming and J lost 0 bases, with 5 bases between them. Germline V CDR1 and CDR2: KGHSH, LQKENI. The CDR3 totals 14 residues. CDR3 DNA: TGTGCCAGCTCACCAGCGGCCTCCTACAATGAGCAGTTCTTC. As protein: CASSPAASYNEQFF.

The chain links TRBV11-2 to TRBJ2-1, with 9 bases matching TRBD2. Germline V CDR1 and CDR2: SGHAT, FQNNGV. The CDR3 loop spans 17 amino acids. Trimming at V came to 0 bases and at J to 7 bases, leaving 10 bases not matched to a gene. The CDR3 loop reads CASSLDPPGAGGNEQFF. In nucleotides, the CDR3 is TGTGCCAGCAGCTTAGACCCGCCCGGGGCGGGAGGGAATGAGCAGTTCTTC.

This clonotype has just one count. This chain uses TRBV7-2 with TRBJ2-6; 10 nucleotides align to TRBD2. With 1 base clipped from V and 3 bases from J, the junction kept 6 bases outside the gene matches. The CDR3 covers 18 residues. CDR1 is SGHTA, CDR2 FQGNSA, per germline. The CDR3 reads CASSLELAGFGGANVLTF. The CDR3 bases are TGTGCCAGCAGCTTAGAACTAGCGGGATTCGGTGGGGCCAACGTCCTGACTTTC.

This clonotype was observed a single time. V gene TRBV6-5 combines with J gene TRBJ2-7, with D unresolved. V was shortened by 7 bases and J by 10 bases, with 17 bases between the two germline ends. CDR1 is MNHEY and CDR2 is SVGAGI in the germline V gene. CDR3 size: 12 residues. The CDR3 DNA is TGTGCCAGCACCTCACAAAACGGCGTTCAGTACTTC. This encodes CASTSQNGVQYF.

The CDR3 reads CASATSTDTQYF. In nucleotides, the CDR3 is TGTGCCAGCGCGACTAGCACAGATACGCAGTATTTT. The chain employs TRBV28 and TRBJ2-3; no definite D call. This CDR3 has 12 amino acids. CDR1 and CDR2 from the germline V gene are MDHEN and SYDVKM. Trimming removed 8 bases from V and 0 bases from J, with 6 bases in between.

V is TRBV12-3 or TRBV12-4 and J is TRBJ2-3, with unresolved D. V was cut by 3 bases and J by 3 bases, with 10 bases left in between. This CDR3 comprises 14 residues. The CDR3 spells CASSLEYWTDTQYF. DNA for the CDR3: TGTGCCAGCAGTTTGGAGTATTGGACAGATACGCAGTATTTT.

The chain carries TRBV29-1 and TRBJ1-1; D ambiguous. CDR1 and CDR2 from the germline V gene are SQVTM and ANQGSEA. V lost 3 bases and J lost 1, with 0 bases in between. The CDR3 is 10 amino acids. The CDR3 DNA is TGCAGCGTTGAGAACACTGAAGCTTTCTTT. It codes for CSVENTEAFF. Full variable domain (missing parts from reference TRBV29-1 and TRBJ1-1): SAVISQKPSRDICQRGTSLTIQCQVDSQVTMMFWYRQQPGQSLTLIATANQGSEATYESGFVIDKFPISRPNLTFSTLTVSNMSPEDSSIYLCSVENTEAFFGQGTRLTVV.

The genes are TRBV7-2 and TRBJ1-5; possible D gene TRBD1, 5 bases. V was trimmed by 3 bases and J by 4 bases, leaving 13 bases between them. The CDR3 totals 15 residues. CDR1 is SGHTA and CDR2 is FQGNSA in the germline V gene. CDR3 protein: CASSFWDGQNQPQHF. The CDR3 DNA follows: TGTGCCAGCAGCTTCTGGGACGGACAAAATCAGCCCCAGCATTTT.